One and the same sample provided the 2 T cell receptor beta chains below, sequenced in a study of metastatic and nonmetastatic thyroid tumors. No treatment had been given to any patient before thyroid surgery. TCRdb re-analyzed the PCR reads using MiXCR. The sample shows fewer than 40,000 clones, around half of them seen only once. Material for sequencing was tumor tissue. These receptor sequences come from a male donor with papillary thyroid cancer or a benign thyroid nodule (not recorded which). Some clones in this sample may be carry-over from other donors' samples.

This clone was observed a few times. This chain uses TRBV24-1 with TRBJ2-1, with 10 bases matching TRBD2. Germline V CDR1 and CDR2: KGHDR, SFDVKD. This CDR3 is built from 17 residues. With 5 bases clipped from V and 5 bases from J, the junction kept 11 bases outside the gene matches. The CDR3 DNA reads TGTGCCACCAGTGTAGGGACTAGCGTGAGAATTAACAATGAGCAGTTCTTC. Its translation is CATSVGTSVRINNEQFF.

The rearrangement joins TRBV7-3 to TRBJ1-1; perhaps TRBD1 as D (5 bases). The V gene's germline CDR1 is SGHTA and CDR2 FQGTGA. The CDR3 length is 15 residues. Trimming removed 0 bases at V and 1 base at J, with 9 bases between. This CDR3 reads CASSLTRGPNTEAFF. DNA of the CDR3: TGTGCCAGCAGCTTAACTCGGGGCCCGAACACTGAAGCTTTCTTT.